Here is one T cell receptor (beta chain) with its context. The data were taken from a study of blood T cell repertoires in COVID-19. Study-level background: Sources were T cells, B-cell-depleted T cells, or PBMCs; the material itself was cDNA or gDNA.

The method was immunoSEQ multiplex PCR; TCRdb's version includes in-frame clones alone and lacks a portion of them. The sample lists some 70,000 clones; around nine tenths were seen once. Trimming pared 3 bases from V and 7 bases from J, leaving 22 bases between. The CDR3 is 16 amino acids. Germline assignment: CDR1 DFQATT and CDR2 SNEGSKA (reference sequence). The sequenced sample was peripheral blood. The chain recombines TRBV20-1 with TRBJ2-1; weak D call: TRBD2 (5 bases). The source is a man between 65 and 85 years old with active or convalescent COVID-19. CDR3 loop: CSASALMTGILNEQFF. CDR3 in DNA: TGCAGTGCTAGTGCCCTTATGACCGGGATTCTAAATGAGCAGTTCTTC.